This record looks at one T cell receptor beta chain sequence and its context. This sample was taken from a study of blood T cell repertoires in COVID-19. Study overall: Samples came from the United States, Italy and Spain, spanning acute and convalescent COVID-19. The analysed material was cDNA or gDNA that came from T cells, B-cell-depleted T cells, or PBMCs.

V lost 4 bases to trimming and J lost 3 bases; unmatched junction nucleotides: 6. This CDR3 spans 16 amino acids. The germline CDR1 and CDR2 sequences are MNHEY and SMNVEV (reference sequence). Authors' analysis steps: Estimated nucleated cell counts came from reference gene primer amplification. TCRdb's copy holds only in-frame clones and misses some; the assay was immunoSEQ multiplex PCR. V and J calls and clone size are as listed in that table; D and trimming were resolved from the DNA. The sample lists some 670,000 clones, about 87% occurring once. The chain joins TRBV27 to TRBJ2-2, with 9 bases that match TRBD1. This receptor was obtained from a woman aged 18-29 years with acute or convalescent COVID-19. Material: peripheral blood. CDR3 loop: CASSSNRGRDTGELFF. DNA of the CDR3: TGTGCCAGCAGTTCCAACAGGGGGCGCGACACCGGGGAGCTGTTTTTT.